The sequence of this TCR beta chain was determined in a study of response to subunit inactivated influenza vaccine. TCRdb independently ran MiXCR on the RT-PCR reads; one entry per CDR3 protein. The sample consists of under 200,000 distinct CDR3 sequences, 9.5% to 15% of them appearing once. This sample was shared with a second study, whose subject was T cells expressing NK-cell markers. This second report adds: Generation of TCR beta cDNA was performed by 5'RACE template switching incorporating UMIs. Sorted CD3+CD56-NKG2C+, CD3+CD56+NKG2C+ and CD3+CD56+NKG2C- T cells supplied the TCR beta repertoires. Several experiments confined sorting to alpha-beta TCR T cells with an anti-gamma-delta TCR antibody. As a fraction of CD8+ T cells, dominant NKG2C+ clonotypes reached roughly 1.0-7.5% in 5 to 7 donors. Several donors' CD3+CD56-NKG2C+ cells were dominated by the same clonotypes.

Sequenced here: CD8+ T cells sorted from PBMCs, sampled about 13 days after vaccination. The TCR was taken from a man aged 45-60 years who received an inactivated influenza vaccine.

DNA of the CDR3: TGTGCCATGAGCGCTAGGCTTACAGGGGGCGATCCCCTCTACGAGCAGTACTTC. This encodes CAMSARLTGGDPLYEQYF. This sequence joins TRBV7-1 and TRBJ2-7, with 9 positions matching TRBD1. TRBV7-1 is noted as an ORF with a role that remains uncertain. After removal of 10 bases from V and 3 bases from J, the junction contained 22 bases not matched to a gene. The CDR3 extends over 18 amino acids.